This is a list of T cell receptor beta chains from one sample in a study of blood T cells in healthy people across ages. Each CDR3 protein is one row after TCRdb ran MiXCR on the 5' RACE reads. The table records 700,000 to 1,000,000 distinct CDR3 sequences, roughly 44% of them present only once. Material: blood. The origin of the receptors is a man aged 55 to 70 in good health. CDR3s include the opening cysteine and the closing phenylalanine or tryptophan. A D gene is named only where the DNA matches it firmly. Size values are once, few and many counts, or a class for expanded clones, and some rows have none.

j_call: TRBJ1-2; d_call: TRBD1; clone_size: -; v_call: TRBV29-1; cdr3_aa: CSVRSQGGNVNYGYTF; cdr3_nt: TGCAGCGTCCGTTCACAGGGGGGGAACGTGAACTATGGCTACACCTTC
j_call: TRBJ2-7; d_call: TRBD1; clone_size: -; v_call: TRBV10-3; cdr3_aa: CANSDRGYEQYF; cdr3_nt: TGTGCCAATTCGGACAGGGGCTACGAGCAGTACTTC
j_call: TRBJ2-2; d_call: -; clone_size: few; v_call: TRBV9; cdr3_aa: CASSVEPGRTGELFF; cdr3_nt: TGTGCCAGCAGCGTAGAGCCGGGGAGGACCGGGGAGCTGTTTTTT
j_call: TRBJ2-3; d_call: -; clone_size: -; v_call: TRBV12-3/TRBV12-4; cdr3_aa: CASSLRGDAQYF; cdr3_nt: TGTGCCAGCAGTTTACGGGGAGATGCGCAGTATTTT
j_call: TRBJ2-3; d_call: -; clone_size: -; v_call: TRBV7-9; cdr3_aa: CASSLAGTLTDTQYF; cdr3_nt: TGTGCCAGCAGTCTCGCGGGAACACTCACAGATACGCAGTATTTT
j_call: TRBJ1-6; d_call: TRBD1; clone_size: -; v_call: TRBV27; cdr3_aa: CASSAGGRNSPLHF; cdr3_nt: TGTGCCAGCAGTGCAGGGGGCCGGAATTCACCCCTCCACTTT
j_call: TRBJ2-1; d_call: TRBD2; clone_size: few; v_call: TRBV5-1; cdr3_aa: CASRLTLAGGGNEQFF; cdr3_nt: TGCGCCAGCAGACTTACACTAGCGGGGGGTGGCAATGAGCAGTTCTTC
j_call: TRBJ2-1; d_call: TRBD1; clone_size: -; v_call: TRBV12-3/TRBV12-4; cdr3_aa: CASSEGSGTGYINEQFF; cdr3_nt: TGTGCCAGCAGTGAAGGATCCGGGACAGGTTACATCAATGAGCAGTTCTTC
j_call: TRBJ2-3; d_call: -; clone_size: few; v_call: TRBV29-1; cdr3_aa: CSVDGPRDTQYF; cdr3_nt: TGCAGCGTTGATGGGCCTCGGGATACGCAGTATTTT
j_call: TRBJ2-3; d_call: -; clone_size: -; v_call: TRBV11-2; cdr3_aa: CASTHSGRTDTQYF; cdr3_nt: TGTGCCAGCACCCACTCTGGTCGCACAGATACGCAGTATTTT
j_call: TRBJ2-4; d_call: TRBD2; clone_size: few; v_call: TRBV4-3; cdr3_aa: CASSQVLAGAKNIQYF; cdr3_nt: TGCGCCAGCAGCCAAGTTCTAGCGGGGGCCAAAAACATTCAGTACTTC
j_call: TRBJ2-7; d_call: -; clone_size: few; v_call: TRBV6-2/TRBV6-3; cdr3_aa: CASTRDSSYEQYF; cdr3_nt: TGTGCCAGCACCCGCGACAGCTCCTACGAGCAGTACTTC
j_call: TRBJ2-1; d_call: -; clone_size: -; v_call: TRBV7-9; cdr3_aa: CASSLVAGDNEQFF; cdr3_nt: TGTGCCAGCAGCTTAGTTGCCGGGGACAATGAGCAGTTCTTC
j_call: TRBJ2-7; d_call: -; clone_size: -; v_call: TRBV14; cdr3_aa: CASSQDTLTGYYEQYF; cdr3_nt: TGTGCCAGCAGCCAAGATACCTTGACAGGTTACTACGAGCAGTACTTC
j_call: TRBJ2-1; d_call: -; clone_size: many; v_call: TRBV15; cdr3_aa: CAMVSGLLNEQFF; cdr3_nt: TGTGCCATGGTCTCGGGACTTTTGAATGAGCAGTTCTTC
j_call: TRBJ1-2; d_call: -; clone_size: -; v_call: TRBV4-3; cdr3_aa: CASSQDGGVNYGYTF; cdr3_nt: TGCGCCAGCAGCCAAGACGGGGGGGTTAACTATGGCTACACCTTC
j_call: TRBJ1-2; d_call: -; clone_size: -; v_call: TRBV7-2; cdr3_aa: CASSLQPSRRGYTF; cdr3_nt: TGTGCCAGCAGCTTACAACCTTCGAGGCGAGGCTACACCTTC
j_call: TRBJ2-7; d_call: -; clone_size: -; v_call: TRBV6-2/TRBV6-3; cdr3_aa: CASSYTDLYEQYF; cdr3_nt: TGTGCCAGCAGTTACACTGACCTCTACGAGCAGTACTTC